The present T cell receptor beta chain was sequenced within a study of long-term antiretroviral therapy in people with HIV. Findings and caveats of the study: Every time point showed a repertoire led by clones expanded before ART. Post-ART samples showed increased diversity that remained below transplant donor control levels.

Details on this clone: As yet, its antigen is unknown.

With survey level as its setting, the immunoSEQ assay was v3.0. Some clones are missing from TCRdb's copy, which holds only in-frame ones; the method was immunoSEQ multiplex PCR. Here the sample spans more than 10,000 clones, more than 80% being singletons. Researchers secured at least one pre-ART and at least two post-ART PBMC samples from each donor. The clonotype was recovered from a man aged 35 to 55 with HIV. Sequencing used unsorted PBMCs, obtained 3.4 years after starting antiretroviral therapy.

Here the CDR3 reads CASSSGRLFDTEQFF. In DNA, the CDR3 is TGTGCCAGCAGTTCTGGGCGACTTTTCGACACTGAGCAGTTCTTC. The chain uses TRBV27 and TRBJ2-1; D uncertain. Germline V CDR1 and CDR2: MNHEY, SMNVEV (reference sequence). Trimming left V 4 bases short and J 9 bases short, with 19 bases between. The CDR3 runs 15 residues.